The text below deals with one TCR beta chain. No antigen is known for it. The entry originates in a study of cytomegalovirus exposure and HLA in healthy donors. With 60 Vbeta and 13 Jbeta primers, the PCR was carried out. Some clones are missing from TCRdb's copy, which holds only in-frame ones; the method was immunoSEQ multiplex PCR. The data show about 220,000 clones, with about 80% seen just once and 5% to 6.5% held by the top ten. V lost 4 bases, J lost 7 bases, and 4 bases stayed unmatched. CDR3 length: 13 amino acids. Germline V gene lookup returns CDR1 MNHEY and CDR2 SVGAGI. The study's findings and limits: There was a cluster of highly shared sequence variants that was likely a sequencing artifact. Presence/absence results assume similar sequencing depth per donor, which may not hold.

Healthy bone marrow donors formed the donor group. The sequencing sample was made of PBMCs. This receptor was identified in a woman between 40 and 50 years old in good health and CMV-seropositive. V is TRBV6-5 and J is TRBJ1-3; 7 bases align to TRBD1. The CDR3 DNA is TGTGCCAGCAGTTCGACAGGGAGGAACACCATATATTTT. Protein product: CASSSTGRNTIYF.